A selection of T cell receptor beta chains follows, all from one sample in a study of CD8+CD57+ T cells in acquired aplastic anemia. TCRdb itself ran the reads through MiXCR, one entry per CDR3 protein. The sample holds 110,000 or so distinct CDR3 sequences, around 50% seen once. The sequenced sample consisted of sorted CD4+, CD8+, or CD8+CD57+ T cells (not recorded which) from PBMCs. The receptors originated from a human donor in good health, serving as a control. Both conserved end residues are part of each CDR3. The D gene is left open where the match is weak. Clone size is not always given. Where it is, it says once, few, many or a class for expanded clones.

>TRBD1|TRBJ1-2|TRBV2|-
CASDRGRGTYGYTF
TGTGCCAGCGACAGGGGGCGGGGGACCTATGGCTACACCTTC
>-|TRBJ2-7|TRBV2|-
CASSEERYEQYF
TGTGCCAGCAGTGAAGAAAGGTACGAGCAGTACTTC
>TRBD2|TRBJ2-5|TRBV19|-
CASSITGGNQETQYF
TGTGCCAGTAGTATCACGGGGGGAAACCAAGAGACCCAGTACTTC
>TRBD2|TRBJ2-2|TRBV10-3|-
CALAEERGGIGELFF
TGTGCCCTCGCGGAGGAGCGGGGGGGGATCGGGGAGCTGTTTTTT
>-|TRBJ1-1|TRBV7-9|-
CASSQQGGGTEAFF
TGTGCCAGCAGCCAACAGGGTGGTGGGACTGAAGCTTTCTTT
>TRBD1|TRBJ1-4|TRBV15|-
CATSKSGTGASGNEKLFF
TGTGCCACCAGCAAGTCCGGGACAGGGGCGTCTGGGAATGAAAAACTGTTTTTT
>-|TRBJ1-6|TRBV12-3/TRBV12-4|-
CASRTIFKARGSPLHF
TGTGCCAGCAGAACGATCTTTAAGGCCAGGGGTTCACCCCTCCACTTT
>TRBD1|TRBJ1-2|TRBV9|-
CASSVNPGQGYGYTF
TGTGCCAGCAGCGTGAACCCGGGACAGGGTTATGGCTACACCTTC
>TRBD2|TRBJ2-1|TRBV6-2/TRBV6-3|-
CASRRTSGGSNEQFF
TGTGCCAGCAGGAGGACTAGCGGGGGTTCCAATGAGCAGTTCTTC
>-|TRBJ1-3|TRBV10-3|-
CAISQDNSGNTIYF
TGTGCCATCAGTCAAGACAACTCTGGAAACACCATATATTTT
>-|TRBJ2-7|TRBV6-2/TRBV6-3|many
CASSEDGLYEQYF
TGTGCCAGCAGTGAGGATGGACTCTACGAGCAGTACTTC
>-|TRBJ1-4|TRBV10-3|-
CAISEGGHEKLFF
TGTGCCATCAGTGAGGGGGGGCATGAAAAACTGTTTTTT
>TRBD1|TRBJ1-5|TRBV6-2/TRBV6-3|-
CASSYSSMGQGAQPQHF
TGTGCCAGCAGTTACTCGTCCATGGGACAGGGGGCCCAGCCCCAGCATTTT
>TRBD1|TRBJ2-5|TRBV5-6|many
CASKDRVGETQYF
TGTGCCAGCAAAGACAGGGTTGGGGAGACCCAGTACTTC
>TRBD2|TRBJ2-7|TRBV19|-
CASSTGGGYAQPEAHEQYF
TGTGCCAGTAGTACCGGGGGGGGTTATGCTCAGCCCGAAGCCCACGAGCAGTACTTC
>-|TRBJ1-5|TRBV29-1|-
CSVEDRASGQPQHF
TGCAGCGTTGAGGATCGGGCTTCGGGCCAGCCCCAGCATTTT
>-|TRBJ2-7|TRBV25-1|-
CASSVREGGGGLVEQYF
TGTGCCAGCAGTGTAAGGGAAGGGGGAGGGGGCCTGGTCGAGCAGTACTTC
>TRBD1|TRBJ1-1|TRBV29-1|-
CSVRQGDLNTEAFF
TGCAGCGTTCGGCAGGGGGACTTGAACACTGAAGCTTTCTTT
>TRBD2|TRBJ2-1|TRBV10-3|once
CAISAREAGEQFF
TGTGCCATCAGTGCTAGAGAAGCGGGGGAGCAGTTCTTC
>-|TRBJ2-1|TRBV15|-
CATSRGGAGEQFF
TGTGCCACCAGCAGAGGGGGGGCGGGGGAGCAGTTCTTC
>-|TRBJ1-2|TRBV15|-
CATSTGGEGYGYTF
TGTGCCACCAGCACTGGAGGGGAGGGTTACGGCTACACCTTC
>-|TRBJ1-4|TRBV12-3/TRBV12-4|many
CASRGPLRGEKLFF
TGTGCCAGCAGGGGGCCTTTAAGGGGTGAAAAACTGTTTTTT
>TRBD1|TRBJ2-7|TRBV5-1|many
CASSLRQGSSYEQYF
TGCGCCAGCAGCCTGCGACAGGGTAGCTCCTACGAGCAGTACTTC
>TRBD1|TRBJ2-3|TRBV29-1|-
CSAGQGSTDTQYF
TGCAGCGCGGGACAGGGGTCCACAGATACGCAGTATTTT
>-|TRBJ1-1|TRBV14|-
CASSQVRALNTEAFF
TGTGCCAGCAGCCAAGTCCGGGCACTGAACACTGAAGCTTTCTTT
>-|TRBJ2-7|TRBV29-1|once
CSVVHRGGTEQYF
TGCAGCGTTGTACATCGCGGGGGCACCGAGCAGTACTTC
>TRBD1|TRBJ1-4|TRBV5-1|many
CASSDYLTGLNEKLFF
TGCGCCAGCAGCGACTACCTGACAGGGTTGAATGAAAAACTGTTTTTT
>-|TRBJ2-7|TRBV25-1|many
CASSDPGSYEQYF
TGTGCCAGCAGTGATCCGGGGTCCTACGAGCAGTACTTC
>-|TRBJ1-6|TRBV7-4|many
CASSSTRHTAYNSPLHF
TGTGCCAGCAGCTCGACGAGACACACCGCCTATAATTCACCCCTCCACTTT
>-|TRBJ1-5|TRBV10-2|few
CASSVQRWNQPQHF
TGCGCCAGCAGTGTCCAAAGGTGGAATCAGCCCCAGCATTTT
>-|TRBJ1-2|TRBV11-2|-
CASRDIAYGYTF
TGTGCCAGTAGGGACATTGCATATGGCTACACCTTC
>-|TRBJ1-3|TRBV5-8|many
CASSLGVGNTIYF
TGTGCCAGCAGCTTGGGGGTCGGAAACACCATATATTTT
>-|TRBJ2-1|TRBV5-6|few
CASSYGGEYNEQFF
TGTGCCAGCAGTTACGGCGGGGAGTACAATGAGCAGTTCTTC
>TRBD1|TRBJ1-5|TRBV11-1|-
CASSSDGAGGINQPQHF
TGTGCCAGCAGCTCAGACGGGGCAGGGGGTATCAATCAGCCCCAGCATTTT
>-|TRBJ1-5|TRBV2|-
CASGAGAAGSQPQHF
TGTGCCAGCGGGGCAGGGGCCGCGGGCAGTCAGCCCCAGCATTTT
>-|TRBJ2-5|TRBV12-3/TRBV12-4|many
CASTPIWTDQETQYF
TGTGCCAGCACACCCATCTGGACTGATCAAGAGACCCAGTACTTC
>-|TRBJ1-5|TRBV12-3/TRBV12-4|many
CASRGLGNQPQHF
TGTGCCAGCAGGGGACTCGGCAATCAGCCCCAGCATTTT
>-|TRBJ1-2|TRBV2|-
CASTGDGFYGYTF
TGTGCCAGCACCGGGGACGGATTCTATGGCTACACCTTC
>TRBD2|TRBJ2-3|TRBV29-1|few
CSVNGLAGGQTDTQYF
TGCAGCGTTAACGGACTAGCGGGGGGGCAGACAGATACGCAGTATTTT
>TRBD2|TRBJ2-7|TRBV5-1|-
CASSLGGLSSYEQYF
TGCGCCAGCAGCCTGGGGGGGTTAAGCTCCTACGAGCAGTACTTC
>-|TRBJ2-7|TRBV15|-
CATSRAGTQGHEQYF
TGTGCCACCAGCAGAGCCGGGACCCAAGGGCACGAGCAGTACTTC
>TRBD1|TRBJ2-7|TRBV25-1|few
CASSGGDRVGFSEQYF
TGTGCCAGCAGTGGGGGGGACAGGGTGGGATTTTCCGAGCAGTACTTC
>-|TRBJ2-7|TRBV9|many
CASSVGAGSRDEQYF
TGTGCCAGCAGCGTAGGCGCGGGGTCCCGGGACGAGCAGTACTTC
>TRBD1|TRBJ1-1|TRBV10-3|-
CAISGTGPNTEAFF
TGTGCCATCAGCGGGACAGGGCCAAACACTGAAGCTTTCTTT
>-|TRBJ1-3|TRBV20-1|-
CSAPSGSGNTIYF
TGCAGTGCCCCTAGCGGCTCTGGAAACACCATATATTTT
>-|TRBJ1-5|TRBV15|few
CATSSAGSYSNQPQHF
TGTGCCACCAGCAGTGCGGGGAGTTATAGCAATCAGCCCCAGCATTTT
>-|TRBJ2-7|TRBV7-9|many
CASSPRTDSTRQYF
TGTGCCAGCAGCCCTAGGACAGACTCTACGAGGCAGTACTTC
>TRBD2|TRBJ2-3|TRBV25-1|few
CASSLGARLAGFHTDTQYF
TGTGCCAGCAGCTTGGGGGCCCGACTAGCGGGCTTTCACACAGATACGCAGTATTTT
>-|TRBJ2-1|TRBV7-9|many
CASSPPSYNEQFF
TGTGCCAGCAGCCCTCCCTCCTACAATGAGCAGTTCTTC
>TRBD2|TRBJ2-5|TRBV9|many
CASSSRPGLQETQYF
TGTGCCAGCAGCTCTCGACCGGGACTACAAGAGACCCAGTACTTC